Given below is one T cell receptor (beta chain) in context. The sample originates from a study of Ad26.COV2.S vaccination and SARS-CoV-2 variants. TCRdb's table, derived via immunoSEQ multiplex PCR, lists solely in-frame clones and lacks some. The sample has approximately 150,000 clones; about nine tenths are singletons. This TCR came from a human donor who had recovered from COVID-19. The material sequenced was peripheral blood, taken after recovery from COVID-19.

The CDR3 loop reads CASSSYSAGYEQYF. The CDR3 nucleotides read TGTGCCAGCAGTTCGTACAGTGCCGGGTACGAGCAGTACTTC. The V gene is TRBV6-5, the J gene TRBJ2-7; D is undetermined. The CDR3 has 14 residues. Trimming took off 4 bases at V and 4 bases at J, with 14 bases between the two ends. Germline assignment: CDR1 MNHEY and CDR2 SVGAGI.